Here is one T cell receptor (beta chain) with its context. Its antigen remains unidentified. The data derive from a study of shared clonotypes between healthy human individuals. Naive CD8 isolation took CD45RO-negative cells positively selected for CCR7 and excluded terminally differentiated effector memory CD45RA+ cells. Study-level results: As a rule, naive subsets had a larger estimated richness than memory subsets. Between a few donors, naive CD4 clonotypes were shared at a level of around 5.2%.

Researchers divided each subset's genomic DNA evenly across several immunoSEQ plates. Methods used by the authors: From ImmunoSEQ came sequences covering only the junction and carrying no quality scores, so filtering differed. Using immunoSEQ multiplex PCR, the repertoire was profiled, and TCRdb retains in-frame clones only, with some absent. The V and J calls and clone size come from that table; D and trimming were worked out from the DNA. This table holds about 2 million clones, about 95% found once. V gave up 0 bases and J gave up 6 bases, with 5 bases separating them. The CDR3 is made up of 13 amino acids. Per the germline V gene, CDR1 is LGHNT and CDR2 is FRNRAP.

The sequenced material came from naive CD8+ T cells sorted from blood. V gene TRBV12-5 combines with J gene TRBJ2-2; D is ambiguous. The source is a man aged 18 to 30 in good health. This CDR3 is CASGLVGAGELFF. Here the CDR3 DNA reads TGTGCTAGTGGTTTGGTAGGTGCCGGGGAGCTGTTTTTT.